These 18 T cell receptor beta chains were all obtained from the same sample, sequenced in a study of blood T cell repertoires in COVID-19. TCRdb keeps only in-frame clones here, not all; method: immunoSEQ multiplex PCR. The sample lists about 140,000 clones; approximately 86% were seen once. Material: peripheral blood. All receptors derive from a woman between 55 and 75 years old with acute or convalescent COVID-19.

The count of this clone is one. The chain is built from TRBV28 and TRBJ1-2, with D tentatively TRBD1 (5 bases). Trimming took off 7 bases at V and 0 bases at J, with 12 bases between the two ends. Germline V gene lookup returns CDR1 MDHEN and CDR2 SYDVKM. The CDR3 sequence is 14 residues long. In DNA form, the CDR3 reads TGTGCCAGCAACATAGGGGCTTCTAACTATGGCTACACCTTC. Protein product: CASNIGASNYGYTF.

In this sample, this clone turned up a few times. This sequence joins TRBV6-2 or TRBV6-3 and TRBJ2-2; a possible D gene is TRBD2 (6 bases). This CDR3 is built from 16 residues. Trimming left V 0 bases short and J 10 bases short, with 18 bases between. CDR1 is MNHEY and CDR2 is SVGEGT in the germline V gene. CDR3 DNA sequence: TGTGCCAGCAGTTACTCGGAACGGGACTCCCGGCCGGAGCTGTTTTTT. It codes for CASSYSERDSRPELFF.

V gene TRBV28 combines with J gene TRBJ1-1; D ambiguous. Germline V CDR1 and CDR2: MDHEN, SYDVKM. V was trimmed by 9 bases and J by 0 bases, leaving 8 bases between them. This CDR3 spans 12 amino acids. Here the CDR3 reads CASNSMNTEAFF. The CDR3 bases are TGTGCCAGTAACTCGATGAACACTGAAGCTTTCTTT.

The V call is TRBV19, the J call TRBJ1-6, with TRBD1 identical over 12 bases. Germline V gene lookup returns CDR1 LNHDA and CDR2 SQIVND (reference sequence). The CDR3 extends over 16 amino acids. V lost 2 bases, J lost 10 bases, and 6 bases stayed unmatched. The CDR3 DNA follows: TGTGCCAGTAGTATACCCGGGACAGGGGGCGGATCACCCCTCCACTTT. Translated: CASSIPGTGGGSPLHF.

The chain is built from TRBV19 and TRBJ1-5; TRBD1 matches 8 bases. The CDR3 runs 13 residues. V lost 8 bases and J lost 9; bases outside the gene matches: 9. Germline CDR1 reads LNHDA; CDR2 reads SQIVND (reference sequence). The CDR3 DNA reads as TGTGCCAGTCACAGGGGGGAGTCTTGGCCCCAGCATTTT. Translation: CASHRGESWPQHF. Drawing the rest from reference TRBV19 and TRBJ1-5, the complete variable domain is DGGITQSPKYLFRKEGQNVTLSCEQNLNHDAMYWYRQDPGQGLRLIYYSQIVNDFQKGDIAEGYSVSREKKESFPLTVTSAQKNPTAFYLCASHRGESWPQHFGDGTRLSIL.

V usage is TRBV19 and J usage is TRBJ2-2; D not certain. The CDR3 has 13 residues. Germline assignment: CDR1 LNHDA and CDR2 SQIVND (reference sequence). V lost 7 bases to trimming and J lost 5 bases, with 11 bases between them. The CDR3 is CASIDKRTGELFF. CDR3 DNA: TGTGCCAGTATAGATAAACGGACCGGGGAGCTGTTTTTT.

The CDR3 DNA is TGTGCCAGCAGCTTAGAGAGACTAGCGGGGGAGTCGTTCTTC. This gives the protein CASSLERLAGESFF. The chain joins TRBV11-2 to TRBJ2-1; 12 bases align to TRBD2. The germline CDR1 and CDR2 sequences are SGHAT and FQNNGV. CDR3 size: 14 residues. J gave up 15 bases and V 0 bases, and 6 bases lay outside the gene matches.

V gene TRBV7-9 combines with J gene TRBJ1-2, with a tentative D call TRBD1 (6 bases). Per germline, CDR1 SEHNR and CDR2 FQNEAQ (reference sequence). V was shortened by 4 bases and J by 3 bases, with 12 bases between the two germline ends. The CDR3 is 14 amino acids. The DNA for the CDR3 is TGTGCCAGCAGCTCACGGACAGTCTACTATGGCTACACCTTC. Its protein is CASSSRTVYYGYTF. The variable domain in full, completed from reference TRBV7-9 and TRBJ1-2, reads DTGVSQNPRHKITKRGQNVTFRCDPISEHNRLYWYRQTLGQGPEFLTYFQNEAQLEKSRLLSDRFSAERPKGSFSTLEIQRTEQGDSAMYLCASSSRTVYYGYTFGSGTRLTVV.

The chain carries TRBV7-2 and TRBJ1-6; 10 nucleotides match TRBD1. The CDR3 covers 15 residues. Germline loops: CDR1 SGHTA, CDR2 FQGNSA. The V and J ends lost 1 base and 12 bases, in that order; junction bases with no gene match: 6. The CDR3 is CASSLETGGLLPLHF. DNA for the CDR3: TGTGCCAGCAGCTTAGAGACAGGGGGCCTTCTACCCCTCCACTTT.

This clone was counted once. This chain connects TRBV27 to TRBJ2-5, with TRBD1 matching over 10 bases. CDR3 length: 15 amino acids. From germline, CDR1 is MNHEY and CDR2 SMNVEV (reference sequence). J was trimmed by 4 bases and V by 5 bases; bases with no gene match: 7. The CDR3 sequence: CASSPGTGDGETQYF. The CDR3 nucleotides are TGTGCCAGCAGTCCCGGGACAGGGGATGGAGAGACCCAGTACTTC.

This clone was found a few times. The chain recombines TRBV13 with TRBJ1-5; D unresolved. The V end was cut by 2 bases, the J end by 7 bases, with 12 bases between. From germline, CDR1 is PRHDT and CDR2 FYEKMQ (reference sequence). The CDR3 is 14 residues long. The CDR3 sequence: CASSLRGPGQPQHF. CDR3 DNA sequence: TGTGCCAGCAGCTTACGAGGGCCCGGGCAGCCCCAGCATTTT. Full variable domain (outside the CDR3, taken from reference TRBV13 and TRBJ1-5): AAGVIQSPRHLIKEKRETATLKCYPIPRHDTVYWYQQGPGQDPQFLISFYEKMQSDKGSIPDRFSAQQFSDYHSELNMSSLELGDSALYFCASSLRGPGQPQHFGDGTRLSIL.

This chain links TRBV6-5 with TRBJ2-7, with a possible D match to TRBD2 (6 bases). The V and J ends lost 2 bases and 4 bases respectively, with 15 bases between them. The CDR3 covers 15 residues. Per the germline V gene, CDR1 is MNHEY and CDR2 is SVGAGI. CDR3 nucleotide sequence: TGTGCCAGCAGTTACGCCGGTCACGGGGGATACGAGCAGTACTTC. Translating gives CASSYAGHGGYEQYF.

CDR3 bases: TGTGCCAGCAGTCAACAGGGGACGGGTCAGCCCCAGCATTTT. Protein sequence: CASSQQGTGQPQHF. The chain is built from TRBV3-1 (or the pseudogene TRBV3-2) and TRBJ1-5; TRBD1 aligns across 7 bases. The germline CDR1 and CDR2 sequences are LGHDT and YNNKEL (reference sequence). The CDR3 contains 14 residues. The V segment lost 6 bases and the J segment 6 bases; nucleotides outside the gene matches: 8.

V is TRBV5-6 and J is TRBJ2-7, with a tentative D call TRBD1 (5 bases). The CDR3 is made up of 14 amino acids. Trimming stripped 4 bases from V and 3 bases from J, with 14 bases between. Per germline, CDR1 SGHDT and CDR2 YYEEEE. The CDR3 reads CASSNAKGHYEQYF. Here the CDR3 DNA reads TGTGCCAGCAGCAACGCCAAGGGGCACTACGAGCAGTACTTC.

The chain couples TRBV27 to TRBJ2-1; a possible D gene is TRBD2 (5 bases). The CDR3 runs to 13 residues. V lost 6 bases and J lost 7, with 13 bases in between. The V gene's germline CDR1 is MNHEY and CDR2 SMNVEV (reference sequence). The CDR3 DNA follows: TGTGCCAGCAGCCGGAAAACTAGTAATGAGCAGTTCTTC. This gives the protein CASSRKTSNEQFF.

The V call is TRBV19, the J call TRBJ2-5; D uncertain. The CDR3 sequence is 15 residues long. V shed 0 bases and J shed 1 base, with 9 bases lying between them. Germline lookup yields CDR1 LNHDA and CDR2 SQIVND (reference sequence). Here the CDR3 DNA reads TGTGCCAGTAGTATAGATCTGGCAGGCCAAGAGACCCAGTACTTC. Translation gives CASSIDLAGQETQYF. The complete variable domain, with remaining parts taken from reference TRBV19 and TRBJ2-5, reads DGGITQSPKYLFRKEGQNVTLSCEQNLNHDAMYWYRQDPGQGLRLIYYSQIVNDFQKGDIAEGYSVSREKKESFPLTVTSAQKNPTAFYLCASSIDLAGQETQYFGPGTRLLVL.

The rearrangement uses TRBV7-2 and TRBJ2-6; TRBD1 matches at 9 bases. The germline V gene has CDR1 SGHTA and CDR2 FQGNSA. Trimming removed 1 base from V and 19 bases from J; junction bases left unmatched: 5. This CDR3 has 12 residues. In DNA, the CDR3 is TGTGCCAGCAGCTTAGGTGGGACAGGGCAAACTTTC. This encodes CASSLGGTGQTF.

This sequence joins TRBV6-4 and TRBJ2-3; TRBD2 matches at 9 bases. The CDR3 has 16 residues. Germline CDR1 is MRHNA and CDR2 is SNTAGT. V shed 5 bases, J shed 4 bases, and the junction held 10 bases outside the gene matches. This CDR3 is CASSRQSGGKSDTQYF. The CDR3 DNA reads TGTGCCAGCAGTCGTCAGAGCGGGGGGAAATCAGATACGCAGTATTTT.